The T cell receptor beta chain under discussion was sequenced for a study of spatial heterogeneity in lung cancer. Study at large: Sequenced were any available follow-up PBMC samples, which had been obtained a median of around 2 years after resection.

Time point reported: blood at routine non-recurrence follow-up after resection. This clonotype was observed a handful of times. TCRdb redid the calling of the 5' RACE reads with MiXCR, one entry per CDR3 protein. The profile covers approximately 100,000 distinct CDR3 sequences, with roughly 19% appearing a single time and just over 20% taken by the ten largest. Germline trimming cut 5 bases from V and 1 base from J; bases unmatched to any gene: 1. Germline V gives CDR1 DFQATT, CDR2 SNEGSKA (reference sequence). This CDR3 region has 14 residues. The sequence was obtained from a male donor with early-stage non-small cell lung cancer. The J gene is TRBJ2-2, the V gene TRBV20-1, with TRBD2 matching 10 bases. Sequencing was performed on PBMCs, taken at follow-up. Written as DNA, the CDR3 is TGCAGTGCTTCTAGCGGGGGGAACACCGGGGAGCTGTTTTTT. It is translated as CSASSGGNTGELFF.